This T cell receptor (beta chain) was identified during a study of PD-L1 blockade in urothelial cancer. Study at large: Once treatment had started, blood was analyzed at 3 weeks (second dose) and again at 6 weeks.

The CDR3 is made up of 16 amino acids. Trimming pared 4 bases from V and 8 bases from J, leaving 23 bases between. Per the germline V gene, CDR1 is MNHNS and CDR2 is SASEGT. Time point denoted: peripheral blood 6 weeks after treatment start. TCRdb keeps only in-frame clones here, not all; method: immunoSEQ multiplex PCR. The table has around 69,000 clones, roughly 90% seen once. The source material was PBMCs, sampled around atezolizumab (anti-PD-L1) treatment. This receptor was taken from a woman over 75 with urothelial cancer. The gene calls are TRBV6-1 and TRBJ1-2, with a possible D match to TRBD1 (5 bases). CDR3 nucleotides: TGTGCCAGCAGTGGGAACTGGGCGGTAGTCGGGGGGGGCTACACCTTC. This sequence encodes CASSGNWAVVGGGYTF.